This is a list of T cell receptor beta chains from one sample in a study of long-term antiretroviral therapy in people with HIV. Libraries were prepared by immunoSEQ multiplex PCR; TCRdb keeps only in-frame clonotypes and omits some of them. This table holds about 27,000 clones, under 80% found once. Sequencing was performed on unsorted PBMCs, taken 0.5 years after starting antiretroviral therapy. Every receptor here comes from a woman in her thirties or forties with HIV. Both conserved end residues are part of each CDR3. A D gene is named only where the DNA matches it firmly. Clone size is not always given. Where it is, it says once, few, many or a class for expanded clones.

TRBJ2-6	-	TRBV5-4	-	TGTGCCAGCAGCTTGGGAGGGCCGTTCGGGGCCAACGTCCTGACTTTC	CASSLGGPFGANVLTF
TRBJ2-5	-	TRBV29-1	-	TGCAGCGTTGAAGCCGCCAGGGACGAGACCCAGTACTTC	CSVEAARDETQYF
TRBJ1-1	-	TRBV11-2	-	TGTGCCAGCACCCCACCTCCTTTTATCGACACTGAAGCTTTCTTT	CASTPPPFIDTEAFF
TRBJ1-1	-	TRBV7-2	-	TGTGCCAGCAGCCCCACCCGGGGGGGCACTGAAGCTTTCTTT	CASSPTRGGTEAFF
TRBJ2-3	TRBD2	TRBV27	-	TGTGCCAGCAGTCACCTGACTAGCGGGGATCCAGATACGCAGTATTTT	CASSHLTSGDPDTQYF
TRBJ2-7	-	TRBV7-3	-	TGTGCCAGCAGCCCTGCGCTCTCCTACGAGCAGTACTTC	CASSPALSYEQYF
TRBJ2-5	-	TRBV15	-	TGTGCCACCAGCAGCTACCTACAAGAGACCCAGTACTTC	CATSSYLQETQYF
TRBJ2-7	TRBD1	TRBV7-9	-	TGTGCCAGCAGCTTAGGGGGACAGGGGGCACTCTACGAGCAGTACTTC	CASSLGGQGALYEQYF
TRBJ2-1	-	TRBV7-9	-	TGTGCCAGCAGCTTAGACCTGACGAGACCTACGGATGAGCAGTTCTTC	CASSLDLTRPTDEQFF
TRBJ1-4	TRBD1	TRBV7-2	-	TGTGCCAGCAGCTTAGGAGGGGGCGGTGAAAAACTGTTTTTT	CASSLGGGGEKLFF
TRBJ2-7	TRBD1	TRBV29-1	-	TGCAGCGTTCGAGGGACAGCCCAATCCTACGAGCAGTACTTC	CSVRGTAQSYEQYF
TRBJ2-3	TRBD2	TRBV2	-	TGTGCCAGCAGGTTGCTAGCGGGGGTCACAGATACGCAGTATTTT	CASRLLAGVTDTQYF
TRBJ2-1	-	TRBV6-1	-	TGTGCCAGCAGTGAAGGGTGGCCAGTTTCTGGCTACAATGAGCAGTTCTTC	CASSEGWPVSGYNEQFF
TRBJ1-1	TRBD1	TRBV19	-	TGTGCCAGTAGTTACACCGGACAGGGCCCTGAAGCTTTCTTT	CASSYTGQGPEAFF
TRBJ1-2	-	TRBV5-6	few	TGTGCCAGCAGCGACAACTATGGCTACACCTTC	CASSDNYGYTF
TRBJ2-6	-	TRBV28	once	TGTGCCAGCACCCGACAGCTCTCTGGGGCCAACGTCCTGACTTTC	CASTRQLSGANVLTF
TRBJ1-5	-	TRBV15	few	TGTGCCACCAGCAGAGATCGTCTCGGACAGCCCCAGCATTTT	CATSRDRLGQPQHF
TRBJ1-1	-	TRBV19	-	TGTGCCAGTAGTCCGGGGACCGCAGGGAACACTGAAGCTTTCTTT	CASSPGTAGNTEAFF
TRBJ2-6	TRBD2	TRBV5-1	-	TGCGCCAGCAGCAATGGGCCTAGCGGGGGGGCCGCTGGGGCCAACGTCCTGACTTTC	CASSNGPSGGAAGANVLTF
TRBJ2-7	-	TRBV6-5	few	TGTGCCAGCAGAATGGGGAGAGGGACCTACGAGCAGTACTTC	CASRMGRGTYEQYF
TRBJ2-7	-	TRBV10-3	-	TGTGCCATCAGTGAAGAAGTCACCACAACCTACGAGCAGTACTTC	CAISEEVTTTYEQYF
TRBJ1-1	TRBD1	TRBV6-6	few	TGTGCCAGCAGTCCGACAGGGATTGAGGCTTTCTTT	CASSPTGIEAFF
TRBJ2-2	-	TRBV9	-	TGTGCCAGCAGCGTAGCTCAAACCTCGGGGGAGCTGTTTTTT	CASSVAQTSGELFF
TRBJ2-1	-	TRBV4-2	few	TGTGCCAGCAGCCAAGAATGGGGGCACAATGAGCAGTTCTTC	CASSQEWGHNEQFF
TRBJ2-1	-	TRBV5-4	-	TGTGCCAGCAGCTTTTCGGCAGGGACCTACAATGAGCAGTTCTTC	CASSFSAGTYNEQFF
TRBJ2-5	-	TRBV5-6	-	TGTGCCAGCAGCTTTAATTCGCAAGAGACCCAGTACTTC	CASSFNSQETQYF
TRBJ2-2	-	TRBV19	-	TGTGCCAGTACGGGAACCGGGGAGCTGTTTTTT	CASTGTGELFF
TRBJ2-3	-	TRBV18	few	TGTGCCAGCTCACCAGACCTCACAGATACGCAGTATTTT	CASSPDLTDTQYF
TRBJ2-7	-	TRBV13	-	TGTGCCAGCAGCTTGGGAAGTACCTACGAGCAGTACTTC	CASSLGSTYEQYF
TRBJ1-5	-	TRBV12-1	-	TGTGCCAGCAGCTTTCCGTGGGGGGCCCTTAGCAATCAGCCCCAGCATTTT	CASSFPWGALSNQPQHF
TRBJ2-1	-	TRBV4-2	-	TGTGCCAGCAGCCAAGATTGGAGGGCCTCAGCTGCGAATGAGCAGTTCTTC	CASSQDWRASAANEQFF
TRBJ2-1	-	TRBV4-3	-	TGCGCCAGCAGCCCCATCCTGACGGATCTTGAGCAGTTCTTC	CASSPILTDLEQFF
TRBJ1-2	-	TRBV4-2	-	TGTGCCAGCAGCCCACCACCGACGGAGGACTATGGCTACACCTTC	CASSPPPTEDYGYTF
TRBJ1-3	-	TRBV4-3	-	TGCGCCAGCAGCCCAGAGAATGGAAACACCATATATTTT	CASSPENGNTIYF
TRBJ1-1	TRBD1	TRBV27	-	TGTGCCAGCAGTCCTGGGACAGGGGAGAGGCTGGGAGCTTTCTTT	CASSPGTGERLGAFF
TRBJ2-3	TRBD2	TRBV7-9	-	TGTGCCAGCAGCTCACGGGGGGGGAGAGTAGATACGCAGTATTTT	CASSSRGGRVDTQYF
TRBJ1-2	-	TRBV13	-	TGTGCCAGCAGCTTAGGAGTAGATGGCTACACCTTC	CASSLGVDGYTF
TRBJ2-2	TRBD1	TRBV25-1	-	TGTGCCAGCAGTACAGGGGGCACCGGGGAGCTGTTTTTT	CASSTGGTGELFF
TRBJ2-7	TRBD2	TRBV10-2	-	TGCGCCAGCAGTGAGTCCGGGGGGTCCTACGAGCAGTACTTC	CASSESGGSYEQYF
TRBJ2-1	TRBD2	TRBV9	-	TGTGCCAGCAGCGTAGAACCGGGGGGCTACAATGAGCAGTTCTTC	CASSVEPGGYNEQFF
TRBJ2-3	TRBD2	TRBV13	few	TGTGCCAGCAGTCACGGGACTAGCGGCGAATGGAGCACAGATACGCAGTATTTT	CASSHGTSGEWSTDTQYF
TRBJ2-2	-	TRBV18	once	TGTGCCAGCTCACCAATCACGCGGGCGAACACCGGGGAGCTGTTTTTT	CASSPITRANTGELFF